A single sample gave rise to the 23 T cell receptor beta chains below, sequenced in a study of T cell clonality in common variable immunodeficiency. What these receptors recognize is not known. The repertoire was sequenced with immunoSEQ multiplex PCR; TCRdb's copy has only in-frame clones and lacks some. This sample has about 5,300 clones, each found more than once. Study-wide results and caveats: Common variable immunodeficiency TCR beta sequences reportedly had fewer deletions and N-nucleotide insertions.

Material for sequencing was peripheral blood mononuclear cells. These receptors came from a human donor with common variable immunodeficiency.

This clone was observed a few times. The observed sequence ends 3 residues before the CDR3 terminus, with the missing tail filled in from the germline J gene. The chain employs TRBV7-2 and TRBJ2-3; no definite D call. The V gene's germline CDR1 is SGHTA and CDR2 FQGNSA. This CDR3 has 13 residues. Trimming removed 1 base from V and 3 bases from J, with 5 bases in between. The CDR3 region is CASSLVGTDTQYF. The covered CDR3 bases are TGTGCCAGCAGCTTAGTCGGGACAGATACG.

The table lists this clone with a few counts. The missing CDR3 end, 3 residues past where the read stops, is filled in from the germline J gene. The chain couples TRBV7-2 to TRBJ1-6, with D hard to call. V gave up 1 base and J gave up 11 bases, with 9 bases separating them. Germline assignment: CDR1 SGHTA and CDR2 FQGNSA. CDR3 length equals 13 residues. The sequenced part of the CDR3 DNA is TGTGCCAGCAGCTTAGACAGAACCGCACCC. Translation: CASSLDRTAP. From start to end, the CDR3 is CASSLDRTAPLHF.

This clone was seen only a few times. The CDR3 bases that were read are TGTGCCAGTAGTCTCGCGGGGAGAGATACG. Its protein is CASSLAGRDT. The CDR3 reads in full as CASSLAGRDTQYF. The chain recombines TRBV19 with TRBJ2-3, with TRBD2 as a possible D gene (6 bases). The sequenced fragment ends 3 residues before the CDR3 boundary, so the rest is inferred from the germline J gene. CDR1 is LNHDA, CDR2 SQIVND, per germline (reference sequence). This CDR3 has 13 amino acids. Trimming stripped 5 bases from V and 5 bases from J, with 11 bases between.

This clone was observed at least ten times. The CDR3 end lies 3 residues beyond the end of the read and is filled in from the germline J gene. The V call is TRBV19, the J call TRBJ1-2, with D perhaps TRBD1 (5 bases). With 5 bases removed from V and 0 bases from J, the gap between germline ends came to 22 bases. The CDR3 is 18 amino acids. Germline V gene sequence: CDR1 LNHDA, CDR2 SQIVND (reference sequence). Here the CDR3 reads CASSPRPTARPTNYGYTF. The CDR3 DNA, read in part, is TGTGCCAGTAGTCCAAGACCGACAGCGCGCCCTACTAACTATGGC. The variable domain in full, with the rest retrieved from reference TRBV19 and TRBJ1-2, is DGGITQSPKYLFRKEGQNVTLSCEQNLNHDAMYWYRQDPGQGLRLIYYSQIVNDFQKGDIAEGYSVSREKKESFPLTVTSAQKNPTAFYLCASSPRPTARPTNYGYTFGSGTRLTVV.

With respect to this clone: The observed sequence ends 3 residues before the CDR3 terminus, with the missing tail filled in from the germline J gene. The chain is built from TRBV5-1 and TRBJ2-5, with TRBD1 matching 11 bases. CDR1 and CDR2 (germline): SGHRS, YFSETQ. The ends lost 3 bases at V and 5 bases at J; junction bases unmatched: 9. The CDR3 has 16 amino acids. The CDR3 DNA, read in part, is TGCGCCAGCAGCTCCGCGGGACAGGGGGGGAGTGAGACC. It is translated as CASSSAGQGGSET. The CDR3 reads in full as CASSSAGQGGSETQYF.

This clone was seen at least ten times. With the read ending 3 residues before the CDR3 end, the germline J gene is used to fill in that end. The chain joins TRBV7-2 to TRBJ2-3; a possible D gene is TRBD2 (6 bases). The V gene's germline CDR1 is SGHTA and CDR2 FQGNSA. The CDR3 is 11 amino acids. V shed 6 bases and J shed 5 bases, with 6 bases lying between them. The CDR3 loop reads CASRGGDTQYF. Incomplete CDR3 DNA: TGTGCCAGCAGGGGGGGAGATACG.

This clone was seen at least ten times. With the read ending 3 residues before the CDR3 end, the germline J gene is used to fill in that end. The rearrangement links TRBV19 to TRBJ2-1; 8 nucleotides agree with TRBD2. CDR1 is LNHDA and CDR2 is SQIVND in the germline V gene (reference sequence). V shed 6 bases and J 0 bases; nucleotides not matched to a gene: 4. The CDR3 is 15 amino acids. The DNA read from the CDR3 is TGTGCCAGTAGGTCGGGGGGGAGCTCCTACAATGAG. Translation gives CASRSGGSSYNE. The whole CDR3 protein is CASRSGGSSYNEQFF.

This clone was recorded at least ten times. The CDR3 end is not reached by the read, which stops 3 residues before it; the germline J gene fills it in. The J gene is TRBJ2-1, the V gene TRBV29-1; a possible D gene is TRBD1 (6 bases). V was trimmed by 3 bases and J by 5 bases, leaving 11 bases between them. Germline V gene data show CDR1 as SQVTM and CDR2 as ANQGSEA. The CDR3 runs to 13 residues. The chain's CDR3 is CSVDQGNNNEQFF. The CDR3 DNA, read in part, is TGCAGCGTTGATCAGGGGAACAACAATGAG.

This clone was counted many times. The read ends 3 residues early relative to the CDR3; the germline J gene fills the gap. V usage is TRBV19 and J usage is TRBJ2-1; D is unresolved. The germline V gene encodes CDR1 LNHDA and CDR2 SQIVND (reference sequence). The CDR3 runs to 18 residues. Trimming pared 3 bases from V and 5 bases from J, leaving 23 bases between. The CDR3 bases that were read are TGTGCCAGTAGTATGTTCCCTGATTTCGGCGGTGCTAACAATGAG. As protein: CASSMFPDFGGANNE. The CDR3 in its entirety is CASSMFPDFGGANNEQFF.

Concerning this clone itself: The CDR3 end lies 3 residues beyond the end of the read and is filled in from the germline J gene. This sequence joins TRBV7-9 and TRBJ2-5, with no clear D. V lost 1 base, J lost 1 base, and 7 bases lay in between. The germline V gene has CDR1 SEHNR and CDR2 FQNEAQ (reference sequence). The CDR3 runs to 14 residues. The CDR3 bases that were read are TGTGCCAGCAGCTTAGTAAACAGCCAAGAGACC. Its protein product is CASSLVNSQET. The full CDR3 reads CASSLVNSQETQYF.

In its sample, this clone was seen many times. The sequenced fragment ends 3 residues before the CDR3 boundary, so the rest is inferred from the germline J gene. The chain joins TRBV7-8 to TRBJ1-6; D is undetermined. The CDR3 totals 15 residues. V lost 4 bases and J 3 bases, leaving 10 bases between the germline ends. Germline V CDR1 and CDR2: SGHVS, FQNEAQ. CDR3 bases read: TGTGCCAGCAGCTCCCTAGAAAACTATAATTCACCC. Residues: CASSSLENYNSP. The full CDR3 sequence reads CASSSLENYNSPLHF.

With regard to this clone: The read finishes 3 residues shy of the CDR3 end, and the germline J gene is used to complete it. This rearrangement joins TRBV2 to TRBJ1-1; perhaps TRBD1 as D (6 bases). Deletions cut 6 bases from V and 5 bases from J, with 7 bases between. The CDR3 spans 11 residues. Germline CDR1 reads SNHLY; CDR2 reads FYNNEI. The CDR3 bases that were read are TGTGCCAGCAGAGGGGGTACTGAA. Translated, it gives CASRGGTE. In full, the CDR3 is CASRGGTEAFF.

This clone ranks as medium-sized. The read is 3 residues too short to cover the CDR3 end, so that end is filled in from the germline J gene. The chain employs TRBV2 and TRBJ1-5; TRBD1 agrees at 9 bases. CDR3 size: 13 residues. V was pared by 11 bases and J by 5 bases, with 7 bases of the junction left unmatched. Germline V gives CDR1 SNHLY, CDR2 FYNNEI. The CDR3 sequence: CAGGQGGHQPQHF. Partial CDR3 DNA: TGTGCCGGGGGACAGGGAGGTCATCAGCCC.

This clone was counted at least ten times. The CDR3 is cut off 3 residues early in the read; its end comes from the germline J gene. The chain recombines TRBV7-2 with TRBJ2-7; the D is unclear. Per the germline V gene, CDR1 is SGHTA and CDR2 is FQGNSA. V lost 0 bases and J 6 bases, leaving 9 bases between the germline ends. The CDR3 covers 13 residues. The covered CDR3 bases are TGTGCCAGCAGCTTAGCCTCTAGAGTCGAG. Residues: CASSLASRVE. The entire CDR3 protein reads CASSLASRVEQYF.

A note on this clone: The CDR3 is cut off 3 residues early in the read; its end comes from the germline J gene. The chain uses TRBV7-8 and TRBJ2-7; the match to TRBD1 covers 7 bases. Germline trimming cut 3 bases from V and 0 bases from J; bases unmatched to any gene: 5. Germline V gives CDR1 SGHVS, CDR2 FQNEAQ. This CDR3 is 15 amino acids long. Partial CDR3 DNA: TGTGCCAGCAGCTTTAAACAGGGGCCCTCCTACGAG. Encoded protein: CASSFKQGPSYE. The full-length CDR3 reads as CASSFKQGPSYEQYF.

This clone was detected many times. The CDR3 end lies 3 residues beyond the end of the read and is filled in from the germline J gene. The rearrangement joins TRBV6-2 or TRBV6-3 to TRBJ2-2; no clear D. The CDR3 is 16 amino acids. Germline CDR1 MNHEY, CDR2 SVGEGT. Trimming stripped 4 bases from V and 6 bases from J, with 18 bases between. The CDR3 loop is CASSSRQETVPGELFF. Incomplete CDR3 DNA: TGTGCCAGCAGTTCGAGGCAGGAAACTGTTCCCGGGGAG.

By its share, this clone is medium-sized. CDR3 DNA (partial): TGTGCCAGCAGCCACTGGACAGTCTGGGAGACC. This translates into CASSHWTVWET. From start to end, the CDR3 is CASSHWTVWETQYF. The rearrangement joins TRBV7-9 to TRBJ2-5; maybe TRBD1 (6 bases). From the germline J gene comes the end of the CDR3, since the read stops 3 residues before it. The CDR3 has 14 residues. The germline V and J ends were trimmed by 5 bases and 5 bases, with 15 bases remaining between them. Germline values: CDR1 SEHNR, CDR2 FQNEAQ (reference sequence).

As regards this clone: Read sequence stops 3 residues before the CDR3 end, and the germline J gene provides the missing end. The J gene is TRBJ2-2, the V gene TRBV7-9, with a weak D call TRBD2 (7 bases). This CDR3 region has 13 residues. Germline V gives CDR1 SEHNR, CDR2 FQNEAQ (reference sequence). Trimming took 3 bases from V and 6 from J, leaving 8 bases between them. CDR3 DNA, as far as it was read: TGTGCCAGCAGCTTCGGGGGGCCCGGGGAG. Amino acid sequence: CASSFGGPGE. The whole CDR3 protein is CASSFGGPGELFF.

This clone showed up just a few times. The CDR3 bases that were read are TGTGCCAGCAGTTACACCGGGACTAGTATAGCGAATGAG. This sequence encodes CASSYTGTSIANE. The whole CDR3 reads CASSYTGTSIANEQFF. V is TRBV6-2 or TRBV6-3 and J is TRBJ2-1; 8 bases fit TRBD2. From the germline J gene comes the end of the CDR3, since the read stops 3 residues before it. V was pared by 2 bases and J by 7 bases, with 10 bases of the junction left unmatched. Germline loops: CDR1 MNHEY, CDR2 SVGEGT. The CDR3 consists of 16 residues.

Only a few counts were recorded for this clone. The observed sequence ends 3 residues before the CDR3 terminus, with the missing tail filled in from the germline J gene. This sequence joins TRBV6-2 or TRBV6-3 and TRBJ1-2, with 7 bases lining up with TRBD1. The CDR3 extends over 13 amino acids. Germline V lookup: CDR1 MNHEY, CDR2 SVGEGT. Trimming took 8 bases from V and 6 from J; bases not matched to a gene: 9. CDR3 DNA, as far as it was read: TGTGCCAGCGAGAATAACAGGGGCGATGGC. Its protein product is CASENNRGDG. In full, the CDR3 is CASENNRGDGYTF.

The CDR3 protein is CASSLNQGDQPQHF. CDR3 DNA (partial): TGCGCCAGCAGCTTGAACCAGGGGGATCAGCCC. This chain uses TRBV5-1 with TRBJ1-5, with 7 bases lining up with TRBD1. The read comes to an end 3 residues before the CDR3 does, leaving the germline J gene to fill in the end. V was pared by 1 base and J by 5 bases, with 3 bases of the junction left unmatched. Per the germline V gene, CDR1 is SGHRS and CDR2 is YFSETQ. This CDR3 has 14 amino acids.

This clone has more than one count but fewer than ten. The CDR3 end lies 3 residues beyond the end of the read and is filled in from the germline J gene. The V and J genes are TRBV7-9 and TRBJ2-5; 8 bases are shared with TRBD1. This CDR3 comprises 12 residues. Losses at the gene ends were 5 bases for V and 7 bases for J; bases not matched to a gene: 3. Germline lookup yields CDR1 SEHNR and CDR2 FQNEAQ (reference sequence). The CDR3 DNA, read in part, is TGTGCCAGCAGCCTCGACAGGGGGACC. It encodes CASSLDRGT. The full CDR3 is CASSLDRGTQYF. The full variable domain, with the rest looked up from reference TRBV7-9 and TRBJ2-5, is DTGVSQNPRHKITKRGQNVTFRCDPISEHNRLYWYRQTLGQGPEFLTYFQNEAQLEKSRLLSDRFSAERPKGSFSTLEIQRTEQGDSAMYLCASSLDRGTQYFGPGTRLLVL.

Notes on this clone: Coverage ceases 3 residues before the CDR3 finishes, and the germline J gene fills in the end. V and J are TRBV7-9 and TRBJ1-4, with D tentatively TRBD1 (5 bases). Trimming pared 6 bases from V and 1 base from J, leaving 9 bases between. The CDR3 runs 14 residues. In germline, CDR1 is SEHNR, CDR2 FQNEAQ (reference sequence). The CDR3 DNA, read in part, is TGTGCCAGCAGATCAGGGTTAACTAATGAAAAA. This encodes CASRSGLTNEK. The full CDR3 protein reads CASRSGLTNEKLFF. Full variable domain (missing parts from reference TRBV7-9 and TRBJ1-4): DTGVSQNPRHKITKRGQNVTFRCDPISEHNRLYWYRQTLGQGPEFLTYFQNEAQLEKSRLLSDRFSAERPKGSFSTLEIQRTEQGDSAMYLCASRSGLTNEKLFFGSGTQLSVL.